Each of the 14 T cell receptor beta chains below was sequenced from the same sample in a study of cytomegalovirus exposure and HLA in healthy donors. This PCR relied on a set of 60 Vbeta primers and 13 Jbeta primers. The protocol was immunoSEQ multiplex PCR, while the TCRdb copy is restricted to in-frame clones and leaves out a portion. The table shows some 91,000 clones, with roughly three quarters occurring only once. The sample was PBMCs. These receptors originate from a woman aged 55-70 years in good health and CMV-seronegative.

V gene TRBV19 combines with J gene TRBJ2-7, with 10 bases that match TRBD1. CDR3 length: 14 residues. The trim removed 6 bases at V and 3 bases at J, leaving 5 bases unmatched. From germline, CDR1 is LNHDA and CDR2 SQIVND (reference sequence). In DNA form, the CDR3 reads TGTGCCAGTAGGCCCGGACAGGGGGTCTACGAGCAGTACTTC. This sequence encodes CASRPGQGVYEQYF.

The DNA of the CDR3 is TGTGCCTGGAAAGGAGAGAGGGCATACAATGAGCAGTTCTTC. It specifies CAWKGERAYNEQFF. The chain is built from TRBV30 and TRBJ2-1; maybe TRBD2 (5 bases). V gave up 4 bases and J gave up 4 bases, with 14 bases separating them. The V gene's germline CDR1 is GTSNPN and CDR2 SVGIG (reference sequence). The CDR3 extends over 14 amino acids.

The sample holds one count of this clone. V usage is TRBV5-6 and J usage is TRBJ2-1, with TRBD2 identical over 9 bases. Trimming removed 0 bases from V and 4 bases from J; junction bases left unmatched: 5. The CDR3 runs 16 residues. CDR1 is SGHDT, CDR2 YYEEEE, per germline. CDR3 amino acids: CASSLAGREGYNEQFF. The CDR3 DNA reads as TGTGCCAGCAGCTTGGCCGGGCGGGAGGGTTACAATGAGCAGTTCTTC.

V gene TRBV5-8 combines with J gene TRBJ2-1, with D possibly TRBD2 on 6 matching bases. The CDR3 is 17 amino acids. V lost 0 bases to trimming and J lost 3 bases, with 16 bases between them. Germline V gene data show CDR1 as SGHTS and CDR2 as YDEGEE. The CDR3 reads CASSLGVGAGIYNEQFF. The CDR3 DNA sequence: TGTGCCAGCAGCTTGGGTGTTGGTGCGGGGATCTACAATGAGCAGTTCTTC.

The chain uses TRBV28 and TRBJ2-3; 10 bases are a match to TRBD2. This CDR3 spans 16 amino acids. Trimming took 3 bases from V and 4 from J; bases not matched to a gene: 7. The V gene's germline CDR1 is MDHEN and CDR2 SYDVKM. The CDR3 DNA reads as TGTGCCAGCAGTTTCCTGGAAGCGGGAGGGGCAGATACGCAGTATTTT. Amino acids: CASSFLEAGGADTQYF.

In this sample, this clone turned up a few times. The CDR3 protein is CASSPREGEKLFF. The CDR3 DNA follows: TGTGCCAGCAGTCCCAGGGAAGGTGAAAAACTGTTTTTT. This chain connects TRBV6-6 to TRBJ1-4; possible D gene TRBD1, 5 bases. Germline loops: CDR1 MNHNY, CDR2 SVGAGI (reference sequence). CDR3 length: 13 residues. V lost 5 bases and J lost 7, with 11 bases in between.

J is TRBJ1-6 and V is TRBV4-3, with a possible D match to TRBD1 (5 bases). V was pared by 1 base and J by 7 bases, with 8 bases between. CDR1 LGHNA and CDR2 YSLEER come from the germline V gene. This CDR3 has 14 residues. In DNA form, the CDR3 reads TGCGCCAGCAGCCAAGCGTCAGGGAATTCACCCCTCCACTTT. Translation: CASSQASGNSPLHF.

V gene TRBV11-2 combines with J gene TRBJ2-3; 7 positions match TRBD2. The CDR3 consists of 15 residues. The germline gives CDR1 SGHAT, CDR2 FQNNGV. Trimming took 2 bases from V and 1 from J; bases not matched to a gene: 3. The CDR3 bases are TGTGCCAGCAGCTTAATGGCGGGAGGCACAGATACGCAGTATTTT. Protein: CASSLMAGGTDTQYF.

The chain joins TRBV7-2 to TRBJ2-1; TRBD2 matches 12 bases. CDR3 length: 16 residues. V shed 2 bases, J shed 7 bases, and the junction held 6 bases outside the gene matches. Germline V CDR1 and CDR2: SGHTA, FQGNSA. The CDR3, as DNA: TGTGCCAGCAGCTTACTAGCGGGAGGGAGTGTGAATGAGCAGTTCTTC. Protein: CASSLLAGGSVNEQFF.

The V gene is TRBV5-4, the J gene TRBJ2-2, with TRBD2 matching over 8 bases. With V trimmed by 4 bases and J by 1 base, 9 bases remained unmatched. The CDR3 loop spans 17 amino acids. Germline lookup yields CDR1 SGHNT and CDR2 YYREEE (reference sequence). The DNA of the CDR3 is TGTGCCAGCAGCCGCACCGGGGGGGCCGAGAACACCGGGGAGCTGTTTTTT. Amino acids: CASSRTGGAENTGELFF. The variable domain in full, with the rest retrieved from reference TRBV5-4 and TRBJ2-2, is ETGVTQSPTHLIKTRGQQVTLRCSSQSGHNTVSWYQQALGQGPQFIFQYYREEENGRGNFPPRFSGLQFPNYSSELNVNALELDDSALYLCASSRTGGAENTGELFFGEGSRLTVL.

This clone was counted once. The CDR3 coding sequence is TGTGCCAGCAGCTTAGCCGGGACAGGGATCACAGATACGCAGTATTTT. It codes for CASSLAGTGITDTQYF. The genes are TRBV7-2 and TRBJ2-3; 9 positions agree with TRBD1. Trimming took 0 bases from V and 2 from J; bases not matched to a gene: 3. This CDR3 contains 16 residues. Germline V gives CDR1 SGHTA, CDR2 FQGNSA. The full variable domain, with the rest looked up from reference TRBV7-2 and TRBJ2-3, is GAGVSQSPSNKVTEKGKDVELRCDPISGHTALYWYRQSLGQGLEFLIYFQGNSAPDKSGLPSDRFSAERTGGSVSTLTIQRTQQEDSAVYLCASSLAGTGITDTQYFGPGTRLTVL.

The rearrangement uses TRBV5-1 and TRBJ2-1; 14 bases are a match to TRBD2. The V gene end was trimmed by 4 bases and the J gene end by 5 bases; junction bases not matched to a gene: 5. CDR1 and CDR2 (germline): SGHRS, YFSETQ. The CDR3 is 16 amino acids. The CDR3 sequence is CASSTPTSGRDNEQFF. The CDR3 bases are TGCGCCAGCAGCACCCCGACTAGCGGGAGGGACAATGAGCAGTTCTTC.

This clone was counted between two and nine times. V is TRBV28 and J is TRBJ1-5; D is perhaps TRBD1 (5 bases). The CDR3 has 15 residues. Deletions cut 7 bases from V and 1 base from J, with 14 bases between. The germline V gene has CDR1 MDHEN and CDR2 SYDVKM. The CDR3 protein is CASTLRGGSNQPQHF. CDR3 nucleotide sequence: TGTGCCAGCACCCTTCGGGGGGGGAGCAATCAGCCCCAGCATTTT.

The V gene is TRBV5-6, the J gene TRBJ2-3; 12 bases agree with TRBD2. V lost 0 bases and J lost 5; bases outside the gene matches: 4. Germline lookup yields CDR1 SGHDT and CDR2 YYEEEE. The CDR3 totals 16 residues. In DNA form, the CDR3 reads TGTGCCAGCAGCTTGGGACTAGCGGGAGCCGGAGATACGCAGTATTTT. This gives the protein CASSLGLAGAGDTQYF.